This T cell receptor (beta chain) was found in a study of blood T cell repertoires in COVID-19. At the level of the study: T cells, B-cell-depleted T cells, or PBMCs supplied cDNA or gDNA.

CDR3 length: 13 residues. V was clipped by 4 bases and J by 7 bases; unmatched bases: 4. Germline V gene lookup returns CDR1 SNHLY and CDR2 FYNNEI. Profiled with immunoSEQ multiplex PCR; TCRdb holds only in-frame clones, not every one. The data contain approximately 200,000 clones, 70% to 90% of them singletons. The TCR originated in a woman of 80 years or more with acute or convalescent COVID-19. The chain combines TRBV2 with TRBJ1-1; 9 bases fit TRBD1. Material for sequencing was peripheral blood. CDR3 in DNA: TGTGCCAGCAGTGGGGACAGGGCTCGTGAAGCTTTCTTT. This translates into CASSGDRAREAFF. Full variable domain (outside the CDR3, taken from reference TRBV2 and TRBJ1-1): EPEVTQTPSHQVTQMGQEVILRCVPISNHLYFYWYRQILGQKVEFLVSFYNNEISEKSEIFDDQFSVERPDGSNFTLKIRSTKLEDSAMYFCASSGDRAREAFFGQGTRLTVV.